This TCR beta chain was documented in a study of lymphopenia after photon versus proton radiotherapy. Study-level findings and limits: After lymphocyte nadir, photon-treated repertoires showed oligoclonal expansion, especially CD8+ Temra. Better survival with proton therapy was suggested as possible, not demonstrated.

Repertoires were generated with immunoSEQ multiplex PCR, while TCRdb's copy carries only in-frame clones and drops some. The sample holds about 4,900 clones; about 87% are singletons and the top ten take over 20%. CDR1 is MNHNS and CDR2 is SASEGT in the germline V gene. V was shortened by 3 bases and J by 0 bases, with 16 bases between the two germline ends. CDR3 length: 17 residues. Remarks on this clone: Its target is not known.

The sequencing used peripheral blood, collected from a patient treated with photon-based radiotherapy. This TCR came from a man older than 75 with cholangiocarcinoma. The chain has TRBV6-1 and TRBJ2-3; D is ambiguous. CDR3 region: CASSDAHGFTSTDTQYF. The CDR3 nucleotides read TGTGCCAGCAGTGATGCCCACGGTTTCACTAGCACAGATACGCAGTATTTT.